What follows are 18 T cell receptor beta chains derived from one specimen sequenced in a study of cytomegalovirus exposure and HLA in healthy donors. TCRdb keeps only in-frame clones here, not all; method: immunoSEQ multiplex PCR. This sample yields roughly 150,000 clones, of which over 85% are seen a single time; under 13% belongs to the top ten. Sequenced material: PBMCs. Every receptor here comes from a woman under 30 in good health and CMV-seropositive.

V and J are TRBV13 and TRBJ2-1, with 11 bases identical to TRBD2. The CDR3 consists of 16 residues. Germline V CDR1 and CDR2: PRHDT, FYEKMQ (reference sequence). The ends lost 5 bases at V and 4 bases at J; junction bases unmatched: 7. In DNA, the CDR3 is TGTGCCAGCAGCGAACGGACTAGCGGGTCATACAATGAGCAGTTCTTC. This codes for CASSERTSGSYNEQFF.

DNA for the CDR3: TGTGCCAGCAGCACCAGGGGGCCAGGTGAAAAACTGTTTTTT. This sequence encodes CASSTRGPGEKLFF. The chain combines TRBV7-9 with TRBJ1-4; 8 bases fit TRBD1. V lost 5 bases and J lost 7; bases outside the gene matches: 6. The CDR3 is made up of 14 amino acids. CDR1 is SEHNR and CDR2 is FQNEAQ in the germline V gene (reference sequence).

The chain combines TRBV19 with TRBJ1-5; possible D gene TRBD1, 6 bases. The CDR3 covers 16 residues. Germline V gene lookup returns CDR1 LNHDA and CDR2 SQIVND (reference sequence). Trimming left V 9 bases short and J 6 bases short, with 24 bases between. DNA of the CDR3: TGTGCCAGCCGGGCACAGGGAGTCGGTTTGAGTCAGCCCCAGCATTTT. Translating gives CASRAQGVGLSQPQHF.

The CDR3 is CAWTRQAADRELFF. The CDR3 bases are TGTGCCTGGACAAGACAAGCGGCTGATCGGGAGCTGTTTTTT. The chain joins TRBV30 to TRBJ2-2; weak D call: TRBD2 (5 bases). The CDR3 is 14 amino acids. Germline CDR1 is GTSNPN and CDR2 is SVGIG (reference sequence). The V end was cut by 4 bases, the J end by 9 bases, with 18 bases between.

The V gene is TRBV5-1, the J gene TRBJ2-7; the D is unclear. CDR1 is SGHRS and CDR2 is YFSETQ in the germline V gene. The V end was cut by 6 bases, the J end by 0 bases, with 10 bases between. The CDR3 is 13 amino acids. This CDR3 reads CASKDTLSYEQYF. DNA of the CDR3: TGCGCCAGCAAAGACACCCTCTCCTACGAGCAGTACTTC.

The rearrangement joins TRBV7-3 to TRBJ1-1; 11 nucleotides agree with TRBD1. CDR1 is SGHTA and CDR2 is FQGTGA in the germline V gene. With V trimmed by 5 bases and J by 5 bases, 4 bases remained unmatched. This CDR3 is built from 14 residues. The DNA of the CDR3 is TGTGCCAGCAGCGCCGGACAGGGGGCAACTGAAGCTTTCTTT. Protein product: CASSAGQGATEAFF.

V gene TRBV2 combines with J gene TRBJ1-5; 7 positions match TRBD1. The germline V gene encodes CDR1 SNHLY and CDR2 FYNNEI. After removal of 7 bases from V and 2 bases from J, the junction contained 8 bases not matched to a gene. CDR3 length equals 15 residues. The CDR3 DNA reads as TGTGCCAGCACAGCAGGGGGAGCGGGCAATCAGCCCCAGCATTTT. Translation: CASTAGGAGNQPQHF.

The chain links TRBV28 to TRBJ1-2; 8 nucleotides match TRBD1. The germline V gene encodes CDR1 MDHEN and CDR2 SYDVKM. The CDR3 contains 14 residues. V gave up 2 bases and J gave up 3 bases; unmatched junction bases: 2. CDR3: CASSLTGGDYGYTF. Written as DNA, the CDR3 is TGTGCCAGCAGTTTAACAGGGGGGGACTATGGCTACACCTTC.

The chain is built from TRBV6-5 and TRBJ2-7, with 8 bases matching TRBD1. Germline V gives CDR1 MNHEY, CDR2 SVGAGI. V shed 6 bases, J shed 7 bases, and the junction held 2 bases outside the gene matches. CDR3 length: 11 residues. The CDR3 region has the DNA TGTGCCAGCAGACAGGGGGTAGAGCAGTACTTC. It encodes CASRQGVEQYF.

CDR3 residues: CASSRLNTGELFF. The CDR3 region has the DNA TGCGCCAGCAGCCGACTGAACACCGGGGAGCTGTTTTTT. V and J are TRBV5-1 and TRBJ2-2, with D uncertain. Per the germline V gene, CDR1 is SGHRS and CDR2 is YFSETQ. CDR3 length: 13 residues. V lost 4 bases and J lost 1, with 5 bases in between.

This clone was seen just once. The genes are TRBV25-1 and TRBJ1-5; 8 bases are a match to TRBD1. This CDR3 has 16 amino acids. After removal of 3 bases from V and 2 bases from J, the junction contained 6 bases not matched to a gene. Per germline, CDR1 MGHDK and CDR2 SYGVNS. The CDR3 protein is CASSDLRGLGNQPQHF. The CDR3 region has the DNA TGTGCCAGCAGTGATCTCAGGGGGCTGGGCAATCAGCCCCAGCATTTT.

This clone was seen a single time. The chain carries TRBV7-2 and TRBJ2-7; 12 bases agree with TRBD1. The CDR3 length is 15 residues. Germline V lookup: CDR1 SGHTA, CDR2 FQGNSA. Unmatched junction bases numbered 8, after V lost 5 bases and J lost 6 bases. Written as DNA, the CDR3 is TGTGCCAGCAGCGCTACCGGGACAGGGGGCGCCGAGCAGTACTTC. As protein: CASSATGTGGAEQYF.

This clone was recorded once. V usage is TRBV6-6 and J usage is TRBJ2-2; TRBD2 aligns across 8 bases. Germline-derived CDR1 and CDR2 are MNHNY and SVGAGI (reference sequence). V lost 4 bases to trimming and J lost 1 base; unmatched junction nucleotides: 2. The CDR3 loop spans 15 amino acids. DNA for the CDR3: TGTGCCAGCAGTTTTACTAGCGGGAACACCGGGGAGCTGTTTTTT. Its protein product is CASSFTSGNTGELFF.

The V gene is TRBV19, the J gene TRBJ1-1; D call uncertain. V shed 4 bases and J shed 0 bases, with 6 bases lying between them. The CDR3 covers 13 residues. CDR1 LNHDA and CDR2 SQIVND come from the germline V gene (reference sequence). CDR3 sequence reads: CASSTGLNTEAFF. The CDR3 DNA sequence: TGTGCCAGTAGTACGGGGTTGAACACTGAAGCTTTCTTT. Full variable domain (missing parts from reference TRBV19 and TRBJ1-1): DGGITQSPKYLFRKEGQNVTLSCEQNLNHDAMYWYRQDPGQGLRLIYYSQIVNDFQKGDIAEGYSVSREKKESFPLTVTSAQKNPTAFYLCASSTGLNTEAFFGQGTRLTVV.

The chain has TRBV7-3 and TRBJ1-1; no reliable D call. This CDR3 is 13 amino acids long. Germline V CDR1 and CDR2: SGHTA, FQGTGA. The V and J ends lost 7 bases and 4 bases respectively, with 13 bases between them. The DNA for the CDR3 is TGTGCCAGCACCCAAGCGGGGAGCACTGAAGCTTTCTTT. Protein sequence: CASTQAGSTEAFF.

In DNA form, the CDR3 reads TGTGCCAGTAGTACGGGCGGAGGCGGCGCGAGCTATGGCTACACCTTC. It specifies CASSTGGGGASYGYTF. The chain links TRBV19 to TRBJ1-2, with D hard to call. CDR1 LNHDA and CDR2 SQIVND come from the germline V gene (reference sequence). The CDR3 extends over 16 amino acids. Trimming pared 4 bases from V and 4 bases from J, leaving 19 bases between.

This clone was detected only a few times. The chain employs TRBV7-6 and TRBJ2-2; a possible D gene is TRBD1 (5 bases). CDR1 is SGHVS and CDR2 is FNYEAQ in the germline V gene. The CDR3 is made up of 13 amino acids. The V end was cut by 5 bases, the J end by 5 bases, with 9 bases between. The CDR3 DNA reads TGTGCCAGCAGCCATGGACATACCGGGGAGCTGTTTTTT. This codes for CASSHGHTGELFF.

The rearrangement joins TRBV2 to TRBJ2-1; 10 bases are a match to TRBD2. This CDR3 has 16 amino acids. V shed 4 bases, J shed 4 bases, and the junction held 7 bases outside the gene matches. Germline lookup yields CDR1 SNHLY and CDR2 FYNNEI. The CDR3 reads CASSGDASGSYNEQFF. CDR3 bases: TGTGCCAGCAGTGGGGACGCTAGCGGGAGTTACAATGAGCAGTTCTTC.